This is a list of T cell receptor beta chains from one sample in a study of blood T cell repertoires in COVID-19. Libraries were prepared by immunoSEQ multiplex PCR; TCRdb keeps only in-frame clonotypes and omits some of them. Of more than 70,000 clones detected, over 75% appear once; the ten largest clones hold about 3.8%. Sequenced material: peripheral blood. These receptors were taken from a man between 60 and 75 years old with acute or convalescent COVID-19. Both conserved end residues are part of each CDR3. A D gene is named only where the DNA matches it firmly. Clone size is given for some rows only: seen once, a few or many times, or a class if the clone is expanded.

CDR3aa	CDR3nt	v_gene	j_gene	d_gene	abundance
CASSFQAETQYF	TGTGCCAGCAGTTTCCAGGCAGAGACCCAGTACTTC	TRBV5-6	TRBJ2-5	-	once
CASSMGHKNTEAFF	TGTGCCAGCAGCATGGGACACAAGAACACTGAAGCTTTCTTT	TRBV9	TRBJ1-1	-	-
CASSSGLATYNEQFF	TGCGCCAGCAGCTCGGGACTAGCGACCTACAATGAGCAGTTCTTC	TRBV5-1	TRBJ2-1	TRBD2	few
CASSTDSGTDTQYF	TGCGCCAGCAGCACCGACAGCGGCACAGATACGCAGTATTTT	TRBV5-1	TRBJ2-3	-	-
CASSEFIAGGPGTGELFF	TGCGCCAGCAGCGAATTCATAGCGGGAGGGCCCGGCACCGGGGAGCTGTTTTTT	TRBV5-1	TRBJ2-2	TRBD2	once
CAWSVQYNEQFF	TGTGCCTGGAGTGTACAATACAATGAGCAGTTCTTC	TRBV30	TRBJ2-1	-	-
CASSPSGQIYEQYF	TGTGCCAGCAGCCCTTCGGGACAGATCTACGAGCAGTACTTC	TRBV9	TRBJ2-7	TRBD1	once
CVRSLGVRDRGKGQPQHF	TGTGTCAGAAGCTTAGGGGTAAGGGACAGGGGAAAAGGGCAGCCCCAGCATTTT	TRBV7-5	TRBJ1-5	-	-
CASSPRGSQETQYF	TGTGCCAGCAGCCCTCGGGGGAGTCAAGAGACCCAGTACTTC	TRBV5-4	TRBJ2-5	-	-
CASSLGDRPNSPLHF	TGTGCCAGCAGCTTAGGGGACAGGCCTAATTCACCCCTCCACTTT	TRBV7-3	TRBJ1-6	TRBD1	-
CATSSPGTPNTEAFF	TGTGCCACCAGCAGTCCCGGGACACCGAACACTGAAGCTTTCTTT	TRBV15	TRBJ1-1	-	-
CAWNSGNRGTYEQYF	TGTGCCTGGAACTCGGGGAACAGGGGTACCTACGAGCAGTACTTC	TRBV30	TRBJ2-7	TRBD1	many
CASSDDKELFF	TGCGCCAGCAGTGACGACAAGGAGCTGTTTTTT	TRBV10-1	TRBJ2-2	-	-
CASSLNRAQETQYF	TGTGCCAGCAGCTTAAACAGGGCACAAGAGACCCAGTACTTC	TRBV7-2	TRBJ2-5	-	-
CASAGRWEQFF	TGTGCCAGTGCGGGTAGGTGGGAGCAGTTCTTC	TRBV6-5	TRBJ2-1	-	-